This TCR beta chain appears in the sequencing data of a study of CD8 T cells in Susac syndrome. With random hexamers, 0.5 to 1 ug RNA was reverse transcribed. One entry per CDR3 protein, called by TCRdb with MiXCR from the immunoSEQ multiplex PCR reads. The sample carries approximately 79,000 distinct CDR3 sequences, 90% to 95% recorded once. The CD8+ and CD4+ T cells were isolated magnetically using a negative isolation approach, whereas the TEMRA cells were enriched by FACS. Germline CDR1 MNHNY, CDR2 SVGAGI (reference sequence). With V trimmed by 6 bases and J by 7 bases, 8 bases remained unmatched. This CDR3 spans 15 amino acids.

Sequencing input: CD8+ T cells from PBMCs. The rearrangement joins TRBV6-6 to TRBJ2-3; 12 bases line up with TRBD2. This clonotype was obtained from a human donor with Susac syndrome. CDR3 in amino acids: CASRDASGGVNTQYF. CDR3 sequence (DNA): TGTGCCAGCAGGGATGCTAGCGGGGGGGTAAATACGCAGTATTTT.